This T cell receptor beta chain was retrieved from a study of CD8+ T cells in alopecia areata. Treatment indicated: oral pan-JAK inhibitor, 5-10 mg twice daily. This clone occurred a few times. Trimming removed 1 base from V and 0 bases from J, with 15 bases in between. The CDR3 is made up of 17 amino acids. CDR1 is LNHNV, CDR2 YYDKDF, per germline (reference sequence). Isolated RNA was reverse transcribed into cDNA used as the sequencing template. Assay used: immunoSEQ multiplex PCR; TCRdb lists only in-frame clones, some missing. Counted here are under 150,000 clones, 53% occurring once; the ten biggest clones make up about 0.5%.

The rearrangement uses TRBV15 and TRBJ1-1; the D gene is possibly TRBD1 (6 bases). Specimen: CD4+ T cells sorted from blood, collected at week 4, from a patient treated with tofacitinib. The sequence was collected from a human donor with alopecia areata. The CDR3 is CATSRVGGQPLNTEAFF. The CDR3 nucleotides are TGTGCCACCAGCAGAGTGGGGGGGCAGCCCTTGAACACTGAAGCTTTCTTT.